These 17 T cell receptor beta chains were sequenced from one sample in a study of early T cells in non-severe SARS-CoV-2 infection. TCRdb passed the 5' RACE reads through MiXCR, listing each CDR3 protein once. The table lists 35,000 to 45,000 distinct CDR3 sequences, almost 6% of them singletons, with 7% to 8.5% in the top ten. Sequenced input: whole blood. These receptors were obtained from an adult who was a healthcare worker with PCR-confirmed SARS-CoV-2 infection or an uninfected control (not recorded which).

Many counts were recorded for this clonotype. The CDR3 coding sequence is TGTGCCAGCAGCCAAGTACCCGGACACCCCTACGAGCAGTACTTC. Amino acids: CASSQVPGHPYEQYF. The rearrangement joins TRBV14 to TRBJ2-7; perhaps TRBD1 as D (5 bases). Germline CDR1 and CDR2: SGHDN and FVKESK. Trimming cost V 1 base and J 2 bases, with 12 bases left between them. The CDR3 is made up of 15 amino acids.

This clonotype was observed a handful of times. J is TRBJ2-7 and V is TRBV11-2, with D tentatively TRBD1 (6 bases). Germline V lookup: CDR1 SGHAT, CDR2 FQNNGV. The CDR3 spans 15 residues. Trimming removed 3 bases at V and 5 bases at J, with 17 bases between. The DNA of the CDR3 is TGTGCCAGCAGCTTTGGCCCAGGGGTAGGGGACGAGCAGTACTTC. Translating it yields CASSFGPGVGDEQYF.

The sample holds many counts of this clonotype. CDR3 bases: TGTGCCACCAGGAGCAGCCAGAACACTGAAGCTTTCTTT. It specifies CATRSSQNTEAFF. The rearrangement joins TRBV15 to TRBJ1-1; D remains unclear. Trimming removed 6 bases at V and 1 base at J, with 9 bases between. The germline V gene has CDR1 LNHNV and CDR2 YYDKDF (reference sequence). The CDR3 consists of 13 residues.

The chain is built from TRBV4-1 and TRBJ2-2, with a possible D match to TRBD2 (6 bases). With 0 bases removed from V and 4 bases from J, the gap between germline ends came to 15 bases. Germline CDR1 and CDR2: MGHRA and YSYEKL. The CDR3 contains 17 residues. CDR3 coding DNA: TGCGCCAGCAGCCAAGATGGGCGGGCCGGGGGCACCGGGGAGCTGTTTTTT. Protein: CASSQDGRAGGTGELFF.

In its sample, this clonotype was seen many times. The genes are TRBV7-9 and TRBJ2-1; D remains unclear. CDR3 length: 11 amino acids. V lost 1 base and J 9 bases, leaving 4 bases between the germline ends. Germline V CDR1 and CDR2: SEHNR, FQNEAQ (reference sequence). The CDR3 here is CASSLGSEQFF. CDR3 in DNA: TGTGCCAGCAGCTTAGGAAGTGAGCAGTTCTTC.

Many counts were recorded for this clonotype. The chain is built from TRBV30 and TRBJ2-7; D might be TRBD2 (7 bases). With 0 bases removed from V and 5 bases from J, the gap between germline ends came to 14 bases. The V gene's germline CDR1 is GTSNPN and CDR2 SVGIG (reference sequence). The CDR3 has 14 residues. CDR3 amino acids: CAWSVGGARDEQYF. The CDR3 DNA is TGTGCCTGGAGTGTGGGGGGGGCCAGGGACGAGCAGTACTTC.

The chain joins TRBV12-3 or TRBV12-4 to TRBJ1-1; tentatively, D is TRBD1 (6 bases). V lost 5 bases, J lost 4 bases, and 17 bases lay in between. The CDR3 length is 15 residues. Written as DNA, the CDR3 is TGTGCCAGCAGTACCCATACAGGGCTCGGCACTGAAGCTTTCTTT. This gives the protein CASSTHTGLGTEAFF.

The chain joins TRBV15 to TRBJ2-5; D is perhaps TRBD1 (6 bases). Germline V lookup: CDR1 LNHNV, CDR2 YYDKDF (reference sequence). Trimming stripped 2 bases from V and 6 bases from J, with 22 bases between. This CDR3 is built from 17 residues. In DNA, the CDR3 is TGTGCCACCAGCAGATCATCCGGCCCAGGGGTAACACAGACCCAGTACTTC. Residues: CATSRSSGPGVTQTQYF.

The sample holds a few counts of this clonotype. The chain uses TRBV6-6 and TRBJ1-3; perhaps TRBD1 as D (6 bases). The V gene lost 6 bases and the J gene lost 6 bases, with 21 bases spanning the gap. The CDR3 runs 16 residues. CDR1 and CDR2 (germline): MNHNY, SVGAGI (reference sequence). The CDR3 reads CASSPLRDIRTNTIYF. The CDR3 bases are TGTGCCAGCAGCCCCCTCCGGGACATCCGGACAAACACCATATATTTT.

This clonotype was seen many times. The chain uses TRBV9 and TRBJ1-1; TRBD1 might be the D (6 bases). The V end lost 2 bases, the J end lost 0 bases, and 11 bases lay between the germline ends. Germline V gene lookup returns CDR1 SGDLS and CDR2 YYNGEE. This CDR3 comprises 15 residues. CDR3 sequence reads: CASSVTGPMNTEAFF. CDR3 nucleotide sequence: TGTGCCAGCAGCGTCACAGGGCCGATGAACACTGAAGCTTTCTTT.

This clonotype was detected many times. The CDR3 region has the DNA TGTGCCAGCAGCCCCTCCTGGCTTAACCGGACTACCACCTCCTACGAGCAGTACTTC. It encodes CASSPSWLNRTTTSYEQYF. J is TRBJ2-7 and V is TRBV11-2; tentatively, D is TRBD2 (6 bases). The V end lost 5 bases, the J end lost 0 bases, and 26 bases lay between the germline ends. CDR3 length: 19 residues. Germline values: CDR1 SGHAT, CDR2 FQNNGV.

This clonotype was seen repeatedly, ten times or more. This chain links TRBV5-1 with TRBJ1-5; a possible D gene is TRBD1 (6 bases). V gave up 1 base and J gave up 6 bases, with 14 bases separating them. The CDR3 has 15 residues. Germline CDR1 reads SGHRS; CDR2 reads YFSETQ. The DNA of the CDR3 is TGCGCCAGCAGCTTGAATTCAGGGGATGCTCAGCCCCAGCATTTT. The encoded protein is CASSLNSGDAQPQHF.

Many counts were recorded for this clonotype. The V call is TRBV7-9, the J call TRBJ2-7; 8 bases align to TRBD1. Germline V lookup: CDR1 SEHNR, CDR2 FQNEAQ (reference sequence). Losses at the gene ends were 5 bases for V and 5 bases for J; bases not matched to a gene: 8. This CDR3 region has 14 residues. CDR3 sequence reads: CASSPGQGNHEQYF. The CDR3 nucleotides read TGTGCCAGCAGCCCTGGACAGGGTAACCACGAGCAGTACTTC. The entire variable domain, with the rest obtained from reference TRBV7-9 and TRBJ2-7, is as follows: DTGVSQNPRHKITKRGQNVTFRCDPISEHNRLYWYRQTLGQGPEFLTYFQNEAQLEKSRLLSDRFSAERPKGSFSTLEIQRTEQGDSAMYLCASSPGQGNHEQYFGPGTRLTVT.

In this sample, this clonotype turned up many times. V and J are TRBV20-1 and TRBJ1-1; D remains unclear. Germline V gene sequence: CDR1 DFQATT, CDR2 SNEGSKA (reference sequence). The CDR3 extends over 14 amino acids. With 3 bases removed from V and 0 bases from J, the gap between germline ends came to 11 bases. CDR3 nucleotide sequence: TGCAGTGCTAGTTTAGGGAACGTGAACACTGAAGCTTTCTTT. As protein: CSASLGNVNTEAFF.

This clonotype was counted ten times or more. The chain carries TRBV12-3 or TRBV12-4 and TRBJ2-1; TRBD1 matches 9 bases. V was clipped by 4 bases and J by 3 bases; unmatched bases: 1. The CDR3 length is 14 residues. The CDR3: CASSSDRGYNEQFF. As DNA, the CDR3 is TGTGCCAGCAGTTCGGACAGGGGCTACAATGAGCAGTTCTTC.

This clonotype was found many times. The chain uses TRBV2 and TRBJ1-4, with TRBD1 matching over 7 bases. The ends lost 7 bases at V and 0 bases at J; junction bases unmatched: 8. In germline, CDR1 is SNHLY, CDR2 FYNNEI. The CDR3 sequence is 16 residues long. Written as DNA, the CDR3 is TGTGCCAGCAAGAGGGGACAGTCGGCAACTAATGAAAAACTGTTTTTT. Amino acid sequence: CASKRGQSATNEKLFF.

This clonotype came up many times. V usage is TRBV6-1 and J usage is TRBJ1-1; D might be TRBD1 (5 bases). V was shortened by 6 bases and J by 6 bases, with 11 bases between the two germline ends. Germline V gives CDR1 MNHNS, CDR2 SASEGT. The CDR3 is 12 residues long. For the CDR3, the DNA is TGTGCCAGCAGCCCTCAAGGGGCTGAAGCTTTCTTT. Translating it yields CASSPQGAEAFF.